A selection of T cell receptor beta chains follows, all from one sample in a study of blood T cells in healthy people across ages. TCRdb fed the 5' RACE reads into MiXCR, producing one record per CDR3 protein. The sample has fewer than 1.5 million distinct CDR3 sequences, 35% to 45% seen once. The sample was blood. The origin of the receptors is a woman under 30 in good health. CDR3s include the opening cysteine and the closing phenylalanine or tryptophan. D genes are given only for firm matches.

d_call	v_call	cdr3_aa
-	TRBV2	CASNTGGVIQETQYF
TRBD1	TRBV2	CASSETQGALTEAFF
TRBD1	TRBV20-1	CGAYEQGGEETQYF
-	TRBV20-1	CSGGGNRVGLGDTEAFF
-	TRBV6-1	CALGSYEQYF
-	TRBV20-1	CSARSDRTIGGYTF
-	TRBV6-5	CASSSRLTGELFF
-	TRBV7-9	CAISHRNKDTGELFF
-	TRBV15	CATSITGLGANVLTF
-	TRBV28	CASSSWIYEQYF
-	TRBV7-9	CASTSGTAYNSPLHF
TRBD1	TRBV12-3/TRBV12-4	CASTQGDRGPNTEAFF
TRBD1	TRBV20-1	CSAEDRSSVETQYF
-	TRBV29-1	CSVTLGGNYGYTF
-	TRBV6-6	CASKTLYNEQFF
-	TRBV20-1	CSAREFGVETQYF
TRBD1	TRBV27	CASSPSGQGQRFKYF
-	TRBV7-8	CASSSYGSYEQYF
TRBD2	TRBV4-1	CASSHLAGGGGDIQYF
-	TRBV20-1	CSARFSLNTGELFF
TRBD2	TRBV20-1	CSATHPSGRAMEKQFF
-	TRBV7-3	CASSSNRDTEAFF
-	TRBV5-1	CASTPGVGAEAFF
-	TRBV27	CASSRDPGYGYTF
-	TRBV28	CASSRDRFYNEQFF
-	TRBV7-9	CASSFHDRGDYNEQYF
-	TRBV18	CASSPLQAPYNEQFF
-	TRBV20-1	CSAITGSATDTQYF
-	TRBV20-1	CSARPWGEGGTEAFF
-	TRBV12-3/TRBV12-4	CASSLGLPPTGELFF
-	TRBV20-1	CSARDEVPPIEGYGYTF
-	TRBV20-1	CSAPGLRDSYEQYF
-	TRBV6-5	CASSTSGQGYEQYF
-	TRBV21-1	CASSNPDWEGNEQFF
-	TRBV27	CASSLIPGSSYNEQFF
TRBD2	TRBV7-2	CASSSPELAGNTGELFF
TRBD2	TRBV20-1	CSAWTSGYEQYF
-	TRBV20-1	CSARGPANYGYTF
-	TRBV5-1	CASSLAGNNEQFF
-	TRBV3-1	CTSEAGANQQYF
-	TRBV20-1	CSAREYSYNEQFF
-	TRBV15	CATSRIGQINEQYF
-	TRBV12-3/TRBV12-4	CASSPLAPTSTDTQYF
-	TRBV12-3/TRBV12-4	CASSLGSYEAKNIQYF
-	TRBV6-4	CASSDSNLLNTEAFF
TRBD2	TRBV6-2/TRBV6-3	CASSEIGTTLDNEQYF
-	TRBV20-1	CSATGEAYEQYF
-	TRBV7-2	CASSAPGTTPRPDTQYF